The 11 T cell receptor beta chains below all came from one sample that was sequenced in a study of T cells in tumors and immune-related adverse events. Sequencing used immunoSEQ multiplex PCR; TCRdb keeps in-frame clones, though not all of them. Of approximately 700 clones in the sample, roughly 88% were seen once. The sequencing here drew on kidney tissue, taken from a patient treated with anti-PD-1 therapy. The receptor set was obtained from a female donor with metastatic renal cell carcinoma.

This clone was seen only a few times. The CDR3 DNA sequence: TGTGCCTGGAGTCGACCGACCGGGACAGGGAGTGAAAAACTGTTTTTT. Translation gives CAWSRPTGTGSEKLFF. The genes are TRBV30 and TRBJ1-4; 9 bases are a match to TRBD1. CDR1 and CDR2 (germline): GTSNPN, SVGIG (reference sequence). With V trimmed by 2 bases and J by 7 bases, 11 bases remained unmatched. The CDR3 covers 16 residues.

The CDR3 region is CASSQLSPYSSPLHF. CDR3 nucleotide sequence: TGTGCCAGCAGCCAGCTCAGCCCTTACTCGTCACCCCTCCACTTT. The V gene is TRBV14, the J gene TRBJ1-6; D not resolved. Germline assignment: CDR1 SGHDN and CDR2 FVKESK. V lost 3 bases, J lost 10 bases, and 16 bases lay in between. CDR3 size: 15 residues.

V and J are TRBV7-6 and TRBJ2-3; D uncertain. The CDR3 loop spans 13 amino acids. V lost 5 bases, J lost 1 base, and 7 bases lay in between. Looked up from germline, CDR1 is SGHVS and CDR2 is FNYEAQ. CDR3: CASSDVRTDTQYF. Here the CDR3 DNA reads TGTGCCAGCAGCGATGTACGCACAGATACGCAGTATTTT.

The chain has TRBV5-4 and TRBJ2-5; 8 bases fit TRBD2. CDR1 SGHNT and CDR2 YYREEE come from the germline V gene (reference sequence). The CDR3 loop spans 17 amino acids. With 3 bases clipped from V and 4 bases from J, the junction kept 14 bases outside the gene matches. The CDR3 nucleotides read TGTGCCAGCAGCTCCGGGGAGCCGGGAGGGCTTGTAGAGACCCAGTACTTC. As protein: CASSSGEPGGLVETQYF.

V is TRBV2 and J is TRBJ2-1; D gene uncertain. With 4 bases removed from V and 3 bases from J, the gap between germline ends came to 10 bases. The CDR3 covers 14 residues. Germline lookup yields CDR1 SNHLY and CDR2 FYNNEI. The CDR3 coding sequence is TGTGCCAGCAGTGGGGCGTCAATCTACAATGAGCAGTTCTTC. It specifies CASSGASIYNEQFF.

Written as DNA, the CDR3 is TGTGCCAGCACCCCGGACGGCTATGGCTACACCTTC. Its translation: CASTPDGYGYTF. The rearrangement joins TRBV6-6 to TRBJ1-2; no clear D. The CDR3 contains 12 residues. Trimming removed 7 bases at V and 4 bases at J, with 10 bases between. From germline, CDR1 is MNHNY and CDR2 SVGAGI (reference sequence).

This chain uses TRBV7-9 with TRBJ2-1; 10 nucleotides agree with TRBD2. The CDR3 has 14 amino acids. Germline-derived CDR1 and CDR2 are SEHNR and FQNEAQ (reference sequence). J was trimmed by 10 bases and V by 3 bases; bases with no gene match: 6. The CDR3 spells CASSFVVAGGEQFF. DNA for the CDR3: TGTGCCAGCAGCTTTGTAGTAGCGGGAGGAGAGCAGTTCTTC.

The rearrangement links TRBV27 to TRBJ1-5; the D is unclear. V was clipped by 6 bases and J by 7 bases, with 10 bases between them. Germline V gene lookup returns CDR1 MNHEY and CDR2 SMNVEV (reference sequence). The CDR3 totals 12 residues. DNA of the CDR3: TGTGCCAGCAGCCCCCTCGGGCAGCCCCAGCATTTT. Amino acids: CASSPLGQPQHF.

The chain employs TRBV5-1 and TRBJ2-7; D unresolved. This CDR3 is 11 amino acids long. V shed 0 bases and J shed 6 bases, with 4 bases lying between them. Germline V lookup: CDR1 SGHRS, CDR2 YFSETQ. The CDR3 reads CASSLEFEQYF. The CDR3 nucleotides are TGCGCCAGCAGCTTGGAATTCGAGCAGTACTTC.

This chain connects TRBV6-6 to TRBJ2-7; TRBD1 agrees at 9 bases. The CDR3 is 16 amino acids. The germline gives CDR1 MNHNY, CDR2 SVGAGI (reference sequence). Unmatched junction bases numbered 4, after V lost 0 bases and J lost 1 base. The CDR3 reads CASSYSRTGVSYEQYF. DNA for the CDR3: TGTGCCAGCAGTTACTCGAGGACAGGGGTTTCCTACGAGCAGTACTTC.

This rearrangement joins TRBV5-1 to TRBJ1-4, with 9 bases lining up with TRBD1. There are 15 residues in the CDR3. Germline values: CDR1 SGHRS, CDR2 YFSETQ. Unmatched junction bases numbered 8, after V lost 4 bases and J lost 7 bases. The CDR3 loop is CASSHDRGEGEKLFF. For the CDR3, the DNA is TGCGCCAGCAGCCACGACAGGGGGGAGGGTGAAAAACTGTTTTTT. Full variable domain (remainder filled in from reference TRBV5-1 and TRBJ1-4): KAGVTQTPRYLIKTRGQQVTLSCSPISGHRSVSWYQQTPGQGLQFLFEYFSETQRNKGNFPGRFSGRQFSNSRSEMNVSTLELGDSALYLCASSHDRGEGEKLFFGSGTQLSVL.